This TCR beta chain originates from a study of cytomegalovirus exposure and HLA in healthy donors. Overall study findings and caveats: A later analysis found most CMV-associated TCR beta chains apparently HLA-restricted. The study labeled 164 TCR beta chains cytomegalovirus-associated. Researchers reportedly found TCR beta sequences accurately predicted most subjects' HLA-A and HLA-B alleles. An analysis done earlier found most TCR beta V segments productive about 87% or about 30% of the time.

This clone came up a few times. What it recognizes is unknown. Germline V lookup: CDR1 SGDLS, CDR2 YYNGEE. CDR3 length equals 17 residues. V shed 5 bases and J 6 bases; nucleotides not matched to a gene: 17. The PCR ran on 60 Vbeta and 13 Jbeta primers. Sequenced by immunoSEQ multiplex PCR; TCRdb stores in-frame clones only, minus some. Among roughly 160,000 clones, about three quarters were seen once, and the ten largest hold approximately 3.4%. The sequence was obtained from a woman aged 50 to 65 in good health and CMV-seropositive. The sample taken for sequencing was PBMCs. The V and J genes are TRBV9 and TRBJ2-1; 7 bases align to TRBD2. The CDR3 DNA reads TGTGCCAGCAGTGACACCTCGGGGCTAGCGGAACCCAATGAGCAGTTCTTC. Encoded protein: CASSDTSGLAEPNEQFF.